These 3 T cell receptor beta chains originate from one sample sequenced in a study of cytomegalovirus exposure and HLA in healthy donors (dated by TCRdb to about 2017). Library preparation employed the immunoSEQ multiplex PCR assay. The multiplex PCR relied on a mix of 60 forward primers for TCR Vbeta segments and 13 reverse primers for TCR Jbeta segments. Drawn from immuneACCESS, this table holds only the in-frame rearrangements with V and J called that TCRdb kept. Clones are partly lost; checked studies trace under half to an unresolved V gene and leave the rest unexplained. The sample has about 120,000 clones on record, around three quarters of them singletons. The top ten clones comprise under 6.5% of the sample. Sequencing was performed on PBMCs. The source of these receptors is a man younger than 35 in good health and CMV-seropositive.

This chain joins TRBV28 and TRBJ1-1; D is undetermined. Germline assignment: CDR1 MDHEN and CDR2 SYDVKM. The length of the CDR3 is 14 residues. Trimming removed 3 bases from V and 4 bases from J, with 12 bases in between. The CDR3 spells CASSLGGLGTEAFF. The CDR3 nucleotides read TGTGCCAGCAGTTTGGGAGGCTTAGGCACTGAAGCTTTCTTT.

The V call is TRBV5-8, the J call TRBJ2-1; 8 bases line up with TRBD2. V lost 0 bases to trimming and J lost 2 bases; unmatched junction nucleotides: 1. Germline V gene lookup returns CDR1 SGHTS and CDR2 YDEGEE. The length of the CDR3 is 15 residues. In DNA, the CDR3 is TGTGCCAGCAGCTTGGGACTAGCGACCTACAATGAGCAGTTCTTC. Residues: CASSLGLATYNEQFF.

This chain uses TRBV7-9 with TRBJ2-1, with 12 positions matching TRBD2. V was clipped by 5 bases and J by 8 bases; unmatched bases: 10. Germline loops: CDR1 SEHNR, CDR2 FQNEAQ (reference sequence). The CDR3 is made up of 16 amino acids. The CDR3 loop is CASSPPTSGSVDEQFF. CDR3 sequence (DNA): TGTGCCAGCAGCCCGCCGACTAGCGGGAGCGTCGATGAGCAGTTCTTC. The whole variable domain, filled in from reference TRBV7-9 and TRBJ2-1, reads DTGVSQNPRHKITKRGQNVTFRCDPISEHNRLYWYRQTLGQGPEFLTYFQNEAQLEKSRLLSDRFSAERPKGSFSTLEIQRTEQGDSAMYLCASSPPTSGSVDEQFFGPGTRLTVL.